A single sample gave rise to the 32 T cell receptor beta chains below, sequenced in a study of T cells in localized non-small cell lung cancer. Assay used: immunoSEQ multiplex PCR; TCRdb lists only in-frame clones, some missing. The sample has about 17,000 clones; around four fifths are singletons. The sequences come from peripheral blood, collected before any cancer treatment. These TCRs come from a male donor aged 60 or over with stage III lung adenocarcinoma.

This clone was observed a handful of times. The chain is built from TRBV14 and TRBJ2-3, with 8 bases that match TRBD2. V lost 3 bases and J lost 2; bases outside the gene matches: 7. Looked up from germline, CDR1 is SGHDN and CDR2 is FVKESK. This CDR3 has 16 residues. Here the CDR3 DNA reads TGTGCCAGCAGCCAGGGGAGCGGGGGCATCACAGATACGCAGTATTTT. Translating it yields CASSQGSGGITDTQYF.

The V call is TRBV5-8, the J call TRBJ2-6; tentative D call: TRBD1 (5 bases). The CDR3 is 15 amino acids. Per germline, CDR1 SGHTS and CDR2 YDEGEE. Trimming shortened V by 4 bases and J by 0 bases, and 8 bases separated the two germline ends. This CDR3 is CASSPGHSGANVLTF. CDR3 nucleotides: TGTGCCAGCAGCCCAGGGCACTCTGGGGCCAACGTCCTGACTTTC. Full variable domain (missing parts from reference TRBV5-8 and TRBJ2-6): EAGVTQSPTHLIKTRGQQATLRCSPISGHTSVYWYQQALGLGLQFLLWYDEGEERNRGNFPPRFSGRQFPNYSSELNVNALELEDSALYLCASSPGHSGANVLTFGAGSRLTVL.

The genes are TRBV29-1 and TRBJ2-1, with D possibly TRBD2 on 9 matching bases. Deletions cut 1 base from V and 5 bases from J, with 36 bases between. The length of the CDR3 is 22 residues. Germline V gene data show CDR1 as SQVTM and CDR2 as ANQGSEA. This CDR3 reads CSVEGTLRTLLGTSRGHNEQFF. DNA of the CDR3: TGCAGCGTTGAAGGAACCTTGAGGACTCTCTTAGGGACTAGCAGGGGGCACAATGAGCAGTTCTTC.

CDR3 residues: CASSFVTAIGEQFF. CDR3 in DNA: TGTGCCAGCAGCTTCGTGACAGCTATTGGTGAGCAGTTCTTC. The chain carries TRBV5-6 and TRBJ2-1, with D perhaps matching TRBD1 (5 bases). V was cut by 2 bases and J by 9 bases, with 15 bases left in between. The CDR3 is 14 amino acids. Looked up from germline, CDR1 is SGHDT and CDR2 is YYEEEE.

The chain recombines TRBV6-1 with TRBJ1-1; D is unresolved. V shed 5 bases and J shed 0 bases, with 7 bases lying between them. The CDR3 has 13 residues. From germline, CDR1 is MNHNS and CDR2 SASEGT. The CDR3 region has the DNA TGTGCCAGCAGTTCCCCCGTGAACACTGAAGCTTTCTTT. Amino acids: CASSSPVNTEAFF.

The chain uses TRBV9 and TRBJ2-7; TRBD2 might be the D (5 bases). In germline, CDR1 is SGDLS, CDR2 YYNGEE. V lost 0 bases, J lost 5 bases, and 18 bases lay in between. The CDR3 contains 16 residues. The CDR3 here is CASSVGGQASRDEQYF. The CDR3 coding sequence is TGTGCCAGCAGCGTAGGTGGGCAGGCGTCGAGGGACGAGCAGTACTTC.

This chain uses TRBV19 with TRBJ1-5; TRBD1 matches 7 bases. V gave up 4 bases and J gave up 4 bases; unmatched junction bases: 10. Germline values: CDR1 LNHDA, CDR2 SQIVND (reference sequence). The CDR3 length is 16 residues. In DNA, the CDR3 is TGTGCCAGTAGTACCCACCGGACAGGCTTGAATCAGCCCCAGCATTTT. Encoded protein: CASSTHRTGLNQPQHF.

The rearrangement uses TRBV18 and TRBJ1-1; 10 bases are a match to TRBD1. V dropped 4 bases and J dropped 7; count of bases not matched to a gene: 18. CDR1 is KGHSH and CDR2 is LQKENI in the germline V gene. This CDR3 spans 18 amino acids. DNA for the CDR3: TGTGCCAGCTCACGGCAAAATGCGGGACAGGGGACGGTTAATGAAGCTTTCTTT. As protein: CASSRQNAGQGTVNEAFF.

This rearrangement joins TRBV7-3 to TRBJ1-1, with a tentative D call TRBD1 (6 bases). This CDR3 contains 13 residues. Germline CDR1 is SGHTA and CDR2 is FQGTGA. V lost 0 bases and J lost 4, with 6 bases in between. CDR3 region: CASSLTGGTEAFF. CDR3 DNA sequence: TGTGCCAGCAGCTTAACAGGGGGCACTGAAGCTTTCTTT.

This clone was picked up a small number of times. The rearrangement uses TRBV12-5 and TRBJ2-3; 9 bases map to TRBD1. The CDR3 length is 16 residues. V shed 6 bases and J 2 bases; nucleotides not matched to a gene: 9. Per germline, CDR1 LGHNT and CDR2 FRNRAP. The CDR3 coding sequence is TGTGCTAGTGGCGGTACGGACAGGGGTCCCACAGATACGCAGTATTTT. Translation gives CASGGTDRGPTDTQYF. The whole variable domain, remainder taken from reference TRBV12-5 and TRBJ2-3, is DARVTQTPRHKVTEMGQEVTMRCQPILGHNTVFWYRQTMMQGLELLAYFRNRAPLDDSGMPKDRFSAEMPDATLATLKIQPSEPRDSAVYFCASGGTDRGPTDTQYFGPGTRLTVL.

This chain links TRBV11-2 with TRBJ2-5, with 8 bases matching TRBD2. Germline assignment: CDR1 SGHAT and CDR2 FQNNGV. CDR3 length: 15 residues. V was pared by 5 bases and J by 4 bases, with 9 bases of the junction left unmatched. This chain's CDR3 is CASSGGTSLVETQYF. The CDR3 DNA sequence: TGTGCCAGCAGCGGAGGGACTAGTCTGGTAGAGACCCAGTACTTC.

This clone was detected only once. The chain couples TRBV12-5 to TRBJ2-7; D unresolved. The V end was cut by 1 base, the J end by 1 base, with 5 bases between. The CDR3 covers 13 residues. CDR1 is LGHNT and CDR2 is FRNRAP in the germline V gene. The CDR3 protein is CASGLDQSYEQYF. Written as DNA, the CDR3 is TGTGCTAGTGGTTTGGACCAGTCCTACGAGCAGTACTTC.

J is TRBJ2-3 and V is TRBV7-2, with 7 bases matching TRBD1. Germline trimming cut 1 base from V and 3 bases from J; bases unmatched to any gene: 1. Germline assignment: CDR1 SGHTA and CDR2 FQGNSA. The CDR3 runs 14 residues. The CDR3 DNA sequence: TGTGCCAGCAGCTTAGTACAGGGGACAGATACGCAGTATTTT. Translation: CASSLVQGTDTQYF.

The V and J genes are TRBV30 and TRBJ1-1; possibly TRBD1 for D (5 bases). The CDR3 consists of 16 residues. The germline gives CDR1 GTSNPN, CDR2 SVGIG (reference sequence). Trimming took 1 base from V and 0 from J, leaving 15 bases between them. CDR3 DNA: TGTGCCTGGAGTGGGACACCGGAACGAATGAACACTGAAGCTTTCTTT. It is translated as CAWSGTPERMNTEAFF.

In nucleotides, the CDR3 is TGTGCCAGCAGCTTAAACGGGAACACAGATACGCAGTATTTT. It is translated as CASSLNGNTDTQYF. The J gene is TRBJ2-3, the V gene TRBV7-3, with a tentative D call TRBD2 (5 bases). V lost 1 base and J lost 2, with 7 bases in between. Looked up from germline, CDR1 is SGHTA and CDR2 is FQGTGA. The CDR3 has 14 amino acids. Drawing the rest from reference TRBV7-3 and TRBJ2-3, the complete variable domain is GAGVSQTPSNKVTEKGKYVELRCDPISGHTALYWYRQSLGQGPEFLIYFQGTGAADDSGLPNDRFFAVRPEGSVSTLKIQRTERGDSAVYLCASSLNGNTDTQYFGPGTRLTVL.

The gene calls are TRBV18 and TRBJ2-3; 8 nucleotides line up with TRBD2. J was trimmed by 2 bases and V by 5 bases; bases with no gene match: 9. Germline lookup yields CDR1 KGHSH and CDR2 LQKENI. CDR3 size: 16 residues. CDR3 residues: CASSTQGGGLTDTQYF. CDR3 sequence (DNA): TGTGCCAGCTCAACCCAGGGCGGGGGGCTCACAGATACGCAGTATTTT.

This clone has more than one count but fewer than ten. The chain uses TRBV6-5 and TRBJ1-5, with 7 bases identical to TRBD1. The V gene's germline CDR1 is MNHEY and CDR2 SVGAGI. This CDR3 has 15 residues. Losses at the gene ends were 0 bases for V and 5 bases for J; bases not matched to a gene: 4. The CDR3 loop reads CASSYSAGGHQPQHF. DNA for the CDR3: TGTGCCAGCAGTTACTCTGCAGGGGGGCATCAGCCCCAGCATTTT.

V and J are TRBV14 and TRBJ2-3; D remains unclear. V was shortened by 2 bases and J by 4 bases, with 7 bases between the two germline ends. This CDR3 is 13 amino acids long. From germline, CDR1 is SGHDN and CDR2 FVKESK. CDR3 loop: CASSQTPPDTQYF. The CDR3 DNA follows: TGTGCCAGCAGCCAAACCCCACCAGATACGCAGTATTTT.

The rearrangement uses TRBV6-5 and TRBJ2-1; D is perhaps TRBD2 (6 bases). The V gene lost 6 bases and the J gene lost 5 bases, with 14 bases spanning the gap. Germline CDR1 and CDR2: MNHEY and SVGAGI. This CDR3 has 14 amino acids. The CDR3 coding sequence is TGTGCCAGCAGGGGGGGTCGGGGAAACAATGAGCAGTTCTTC. Translated, it gives CASRGGRGNNEQFF.

CDR3 bases: TGTGCCAGCAGCCCGCCGGGGACAGGGAAGTTCTTC. Amino acids: CASSPPGTGKFF. V usage is TRBV7-9 and J usage is TRBJ2-1, with 9 bases identical to TRBD1. CDR3 length: 12 residues. V lost 5 bases, J lost 14 bases, and 7 bases stayed unmatched. Germline V gene sequence: CDR1 SEHNR, CDR2 FQNEAQ (reference sequence). Drawing the rest from reference TRBV7-9 and TRBJ2-1, the complete variable domain is DTGVSQNPRHKITKRGQNVTFRCDPISEHNRLYWYRQTLGQGPEFLTYFQNEAQLEKSRLLSDRFSAERPKGSFSTLEIQRTEQGDSAMYLCASSPPGTGKFFGPGTRLTVL.

The chain employs TRBV6-5 and TRBJ1-4; D is possibly TRBD1 (6 bases). Per the germline V gene, CDR1 is MNHEY and CDR2 is SVGAGI. The CDR3 is 14 amino acids. Trimming took 6 bases from V and 8 from J, leaving 16 bases between them. This CDR3 is CASRADSLNEKLFF. The CDR3 DNA reads TGTGCCAGCAGGGCGGACAGCCTCAACGAAAAACTGTTTTTT.

The genes are TRBV5-6 and TRBJ1-1, with D possibly TRBD1 on 5 matching bases. The length of the CDR3 is 14 residues. CDR1 and CDR2 from the germline V gene are SGHDT and YYEEEE. The ends were cut back, 3 bases at V and 6 bases at J, with 15 bases in the middle. The CDR3 loop is CASSWGGAVSEAFF. Written as DNA, the CDR3 is TGTGCCAGCAGCTGGGGCGGGGCTGTCTCTGAAGCTTTCTTT.

The rearrangement links TRBV6-5 to TRBJ2-7; 8 bases match TRBD1. The CDR3 sequence is 14 residues long. V dropped 8 bases and J dropped 2; count of bases not matched to a gene: 8. In germline, CDR1 is MNHEY, CDR2 SVGAGI. CDR3 DNA sequence: TGTGCCAGCCGCCGACAGGGGACCGCCTACGAGCAGTACTTC. It codes for CASRRQGTAYEQYF.

This sequence joins TRBV5-1 and TRBJ1-1; tentatively, D is TRBD1 (5 bases). This CDR3 is built from 13 residues. Germline CDR1 SGHRS, CDR2 YFSETQ. The ends were cut back, 4 bases at V and 9 bases at J, with 16 bases in the middle. CDR3 in DNA: TGCGCCAGCAGCCCGCCGGGACCGACTCAAGCTTTCTTT. Translated, it gives CASSPPGPTQAFF.

The chain links TRBV5-1 to TRBJ2-7; TRBD1 matches at 9 bases. Germline trimming cut 4 bases from V and 2 bases from J; bases unmatched to any gene: 4. Germline CDR1 and CDR2: SGHRS and YFSETQ. The CDR3 runs 14 residues. In DNA form, the CDR3 reads TGCGCCAGCAGCCCGGGACAGGGAGCCTACGAGCAGTACTTC. Amino acids: CASSPGQGAYEQYF. Combining the CDR3 with reference TRBV5-1 and TRBJ2-7 gives the whole variable domain KAGVTQTPRYLIKTRGQQVTLSCSPISGHRSVSWYQQTPGQGLQFLFEYFSETQRNKGNFPGRFSGRQFSNSRSEMNVSTLELGDSALYLCASSPGQGAYEQYFGPGTRLTVT.

The rearrangement uses TRBV11-2 and TRBJ2-1; D is undetermined. CDR3 length: 16 amino acids. CDR1 SGHAT and CDR2 FQNNGV come from the germline V gene. V lost 5 bases and J lost 0, with 14 bases in between. The CDR3 region is CASSLWGADSYNEQFF. CDR3 bases: TGTGCCAGCAGCCTCTGGGGTGCTGACTCCTACAATGAGCAGTTCTTC.

The chain uses TRBV5-1 and TRBJ2-7, with TRBD1 matching over 7 bases. Trimming cost V 0 bases and J 7 bases; bases outside gene matches: 13. The germline V gene has CDR1 SGHRS and CDR2 YFSETQ. This CDR3 has 16 amino acids. CDR3 in amino acids: CASSLDWDSSSREQYF. The DNA for the CDR3 is TGCGCCAGCAGCTTGGACTGGGACAGCAGCTCTAGGGAGCAGTACTTC. Full variable domain (rest looked up from reference TRBV5-1 and TRBJ2-7): KAGVTQTPRYLIKTRGQQVTLSCSPISGHRSVSWYQQTPGQGLQFLFEYFSETQRNKGNFPGRFSGRQFSNSRSEMNVSTLELGDSALYLCASSLDWDSSSREQYFGPGTRLTVT.

This sequence joins TRBV10-1 and TRBJ1-1; D is uncertain. Germline V CDR1 and CDR2: WNHNN, SYGVQD (reference sequence). The CDR3 extends over 13 amino acids. V lost 3 bases and J 8 bases, leaving 13 bases between the germline ends. The CDR3 region has the DNA TGCGCCAGCAGTGAATCCAGGTCGAAAGAAGCTTTCTTT. This codes for CASSESRSKEAFF.

The rearrangement links TRBV6-1 to TRBJ2-7; weak D call: TRBD2 (6 bases). The CDR3 totals 11 residues. V shed 6 bases and J shed 7 bases, with 10 bases lying between them. Germline assignment: CDR1 MNHNS and CDR2 SASEGT. The CDR3 DNA follows: TGTGCCAGCAGCCGTCGGGGGGAGCAGTACTTC. This codes for CASSRRGEQYF.

This chain connects TRBV4-1 to TRBJ1-4; TRBD1 matches at 8 bases. Germline V lookup: CDR1 MGHRA, CDR2 YSYEKL. The CDR3 has 14 residues. Germline trimming cut 6 bases from V and 2 bases from J; bases unmatched to any gene: 2. Here the CDR3 reads CASRQGVTNEKLFF. The DNA for the CDR3 is TGCGCCAGCAGACAGGGGGTTACTAATGAAAAACTGTTTTTT.

The table lists this clone with a count of one. The chain combines TRBV13 with TRBJ1-2, with a tentative D call TRBD1 (6 bases). Germline V lookup: CDR1 PRHDT, CDR2 FYEKMQ (reference sequence). V lost 4 bases, J lost 4 bases, and 13 bases lay in between. This CDR3 contains 14 residues. CDR3 sequence: CASSSDQGFYGYTF. CDR3 nucleotide sequence: TGTGCCAGCAGCTCCGATCAGGGGTTCTATGGCTACACCTTC.

This clone was recorded a few times. The chain combines TRBV6-1 with TRBJ2-2; D assignment may be TRBD1 or TRBD2 (5 bases each). The CDR3 has 15 amino acids. V gave up 2 bases and J gave up 6 bases, with 13 bases separating them. The germline V gene encodes CDR1 MNHNS and CDR2 SASEGT. The CDR3 DNA reads TGTGCCAGCAGTGAAATGAGGGGTTCGGCCGGGGAGCTGTTTTTT. Protein product: CASSEMRGSAGELFF.